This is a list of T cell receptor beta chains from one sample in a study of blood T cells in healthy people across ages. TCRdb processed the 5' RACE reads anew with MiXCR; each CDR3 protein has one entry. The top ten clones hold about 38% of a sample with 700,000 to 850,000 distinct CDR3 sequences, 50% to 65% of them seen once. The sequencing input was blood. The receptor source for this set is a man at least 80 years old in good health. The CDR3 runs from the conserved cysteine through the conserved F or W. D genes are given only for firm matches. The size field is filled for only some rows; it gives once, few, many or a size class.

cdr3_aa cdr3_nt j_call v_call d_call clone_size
CSAREGGPHRYAYF TGCAGTGCTAGAGAGGGGGGACCGCACAGATACGCGTATTTT TRBJ2-3 TRBV20-1 . .
CASSLFGRGIGGYTF TGTGCCAGCAGTTTATTTGGCAGGGGGATCGGTGGCTACACCTTC TRBJ1-2 TRBV12-3/TRBV12-4 TRBD1 .
CATSDHSGRAAYNEQYF TGTGCCACCAGTGACCATAGTGGGAGGGCGGCCTACAATGAGCAGTACTTC TRBJ2-7 TRBV24-1 TRBD2 .
CASSQEEGRQYF TGTGCCAGCAGCCAAGAAGAGGGACGACAGTACTTC TRBJ2-7 TRBV4-2 . .
CASSPSFEKLFF TGTGCCAGCAGCCCTTCTTTTGAAAAACTGTTTTTT TRBJ1-4 TRBV3-1 . .
CASSIGASQARRAKNIQYF TGTGCCAGTAGTATAGGGGCTTCACAGGCCCGGAGAGCCAAAAACATTCAGTACTTC TRBJ2-4 TRBV19 . .
CATSDPRVPVETQYF TGTGCCACCAGTGATCCCAGGGTTCCCGTGGAGACCCAGTACTTC TRBJ2-5 TRBV24-1 . few
CASSQDGLAGETQYF TGTGCCAGCAGCCAAGATGGACTAGCGGGAGAGACCCAGTACTTC TRBJ2-5 TRBV3-1 TRBD2 many
CASSGSDPYEQYF TGTGCCAGCAGTGGCAGTGATCCCTACGAGCAGTACTTC TRBJ2-7 TRBV2 . few
CASSQPRQGVAKNIQYF TGCGCCAGCAGCCAACCACGACAGGGGGTAGCCAAAAACATTCAGTACTTC TRBJ2-4 TRBV4-1 TRBD1 few
CASSTPSGRAMDEQFF TGTGCCAGCAGTACCCCCAGCGGGAGGGCGATGGATGAGCAGTTCTTC TRBJ2-1 TRBV6-5 TRBD2 .
CASNLQGAPPDTQYF TGTGCCAGCAATTTACAGGGGGCGCCCCCAGATACGCAGTATTTT TRBJ2-3 TRBV27 TRBD1 .
CASSRGLAGFSYEQYF TGTGCCAGCAGCCGGGGACTAGCGGGGTTCTCCTACGAGCAGTACTTC TRBJ2-7 TRBV7-9 TRBD2 .
CASGLVGQYYGYTF TGTGCTAGTGGTTTGGTTGGGCAGTACTATGGCTACACCTTC TRBJ1-2 TRBV12-5 . .
CAISRVGNRGEQYF TGTGCCATCAGCAGGGTCGGAAACCGGGGCGAGCAGTACTTC TRBJ2-7 TRBV10-3 . .
CASSPRTSGEGEQFF TGTGCCAGCAGCCCCCGGACTAGCGGGGAGGGTGAGCAGTTCTTC TRBJ2-1 TRBV11-2 TRBD2 .
CASKQASYEQYF TGTGCCAGCAAACAGGCCTCCTACGAGCAGTACTTC TRBJ2-7 TRBV28 . .
CASSVGQGRWTGELFF TGTGCCAGCAGCGTGGGACAGGGAAGGTGGACCGGGGAGCTGTTTTTT TRBJ2-2 TRBV9 TRBD1 .
CASGDGGGAFF TGTGCTAGTGGCGACGGAGGGGGAGCTTTCTTT TRBJ1-1 TRBV12-5 . once
CSATKTVQETQYF TGCAGTGCTACAAAGACGGTTCAAGAGACCCAGTACTTC TRBJ2-5 TRBV20-1 . few
CSARAGGVEQYF TGCAGTGCTAGAGCAGGGGGAGTCGAGCAGTACTTC TRBJ2-7 TRBV20-1 TRBD1 .
CASSQAHGWAQYF TGTGCCAGCAGCCAAGCCCACGGGTGGGCCCAGTACTTC TRBJ2-7 TRBV14 . .
CASSLGVTRRGEQYF TGTGCCAGCAGCTTAGGGGTCACCCGTAGGGGGGAGCAGTACTTC TRBJ2-7 TRBV7-9 . .
CAISESASLRGYEQYF TGTGCCATCAGTGAGTCTGCTAGCCTTAGAGGCTACGAGCAGTACTTC TRBJ2-7 TRBV10-3 . few
CASSQSTGSDGYTF TGTGCCAGCAGCCAATCGACAGGGAGCGATGGCTACACCTTC TRBJ1-2 TRBV16 TRBD1 .
CASRRGLAGVFADTQYF TGTGCCAGCAGACGCGGACTAGCGGGAGTTTTTGCAGATACGCAGTATTTT TRBJ2-3 TRBV7-2 TRBD2 once
CASSYSTSGRNRRYAYF TGTGCCAGCAGTTACTCGACTAGCGGGAGGAACCGCAGATACGCGTATTTT TRBJ2-3 TRBV6-2/TRBV6-3 TRBD2 .
CASGQHLTMNTEAFF TGTGCCAGCGGCCAACACCTAACCATGAACACTGAAGCTTTCTTT TRBJ1-1 TRBV6-1 . .
CASRYGVYEQYF TGTGCCAGCAGGTACGGGGTTTACGAGCAGTACTTC TRBJ2-7 TRBV2 . .
CASSQDLGTIPETQYF TGTGCCAGCAGCCAAGATCTTGGGACTATACCGGAGACCCAGTACTTC TRBJ2-5 TRBV3-1 TRBD2 .
CSVRTGTETQYF TGCAGCGTCCGGACAGGGACGGAGACCCAGTACTTC TRBJ2-5 TRBV29-1 TRBD1 many
CASSRSLPDIDTQYF TGTGCCAGCAGCCGAAGCCTGCCGGACATAGATACGCAGTATTTT TRBJ2-3 TRBV7-2 . .
CASSQVWRTGGEQFF TGTGCCAGCAGCCAAGTCTGGCGGACAGGGGGTGAGCAGTTCTTC TRBJ2-1 TRBV14 TRBD1 .
CASSPSWASVETQYF TGCGCCAGCAGCCCCTCCTGGGCTAGCGTCGAGACCCAGTACTTC TRBJ2-5 TRBV5-1 . few
CSAPPARKNIQYF TGCAGTGCCCCCCCCGCCCGCAAAAACATTCAGTACTTC TRBJ2-4 TRBV20-1 . .
CASSFGPPETQYF TGTGCCAGCAGCTTTGGGCCCCCAGAGACCCAGTACTTC TRBJ2-5 TRBV5-5 . .
CASSVTGPDNSPLHF TGTGCCAGCAGCGTGACAGGTCCAGATAATTCACCCCTCCACTTT TRBJ1-6 TRBV7-3 . .
CASSQGAPASGKPSGRYAYF TGTGCCAGCAGCCAAGGGGCCCCTGCTAGCGGGAAACCGAGTGGGAGATACGCGTATTTT TRBJ2-3 TRBV3-1 TRBD2 .
CATSDRTGGADGYTF TGTGCCACCAGTGACCGGACAGGGGGCGCGGATGGCTACACCTTC TRBJ1-2 TRBV24-1 TRBD1 .
CASSPQGLAAGNEQFF TGTGCCAGCAGTCCTCAAGGACTAGCGGCGGGAAATGAGCAGTTCTTC TRBJ2-1 TRBV2 TRBD2 .
CSVEGIAAKNIQYF TGCAGCGTTGAAGGGATAGCGGCGAAAAACATTCAGTACTTC TRBJ2-4 TRBV29-1 . .
CASSLVPASYEQYF TGTGCCAGCAGCTTAGTTCCGGCTTCCTACGAGCAGTACTTC TRBJ2-7 TRBV13 . .
CASSGLREGRDYGYTF TGTGCCAGCAGCGGACTTAGAGAGGGGCGCGACTATGGCTACACCTTC TRBJ1-2 TRBV7-8 . .
CASSLAQSEQYF TGTGCCAGCAGCTTAGCGCAAAGCGAGCAGTACTTC TRBJ2-7 TRBV7-2 . few
CASSYQRTSGRGEQFF TGTGCCAGCAGTTACCAGAGGACTAGCGGGAGAGGTGAGCAGTTCTTC TRBJ2-1 TRBV6-2/TRBV6-3 TRBD2 once
CASSPGPNSYEQYF TGTGCCAGCAGCCCGGGACCGAACTCCTACGAGCAGTACTTC TRBJ2-7 TRBV6-5 . few
CARTGRETQYF TGTGCCCGAACGGGACGGGAGACCCAGTACTTC TRBJ2-5 TRBV21-1 . few
CASSPPQGTEAFF TGTGCCAGCAGCCCCCCTCAGGGCACTGAAGCTTTCTTT TRBJ1-1 TRBV6-5 . .
CASSLGIGPNTEAFF TGTGCCAGCAGCTTAGGAATAGGCCCGAACACTGAAGCTTTCTTT TRBJ1-1 TRBV7-2 . .
CASSYGWAGGEETQYF TGTGCCAGCAGTTACGGCTGGGCAGGGGGGGAAGAGACCCAGTACTTC TRBJ2-5 TRBV6-2/TRBV6-3 . .
CATGSGPGETQYF TGTGCCACCGGGTCGGGACCCGGAGAGACCCAGTACTTC TRBJ2-5 TRBV24-1 . .
CASSHRSGPGERRLYF TGCGCCAGCAGCCACCGTTCCGGACCAGGGGAAAGACGCCTGTATTTT TRBJ2-3 TRBV5-1 . .
CASSYSRTGAYEQYF TGTGCCAGCAGTTACTCGCGGACAGGTGCCTACGAGCAGTACTTC TRBJ2-7 TRBV6-5 TRBD1 .